These 7 T cell receptor beta chains were all obtained from the same sample, sequenced in a study of T cells in Graves' hyperthyroidism and ophthalmopathy. RNA transcripts were the template for amplifying TCR beta CDR3 regions. When the TCR CDR3 underwent first-round RT-PCR, the HTBI primer set was used. TCRdb processed the multiplex PCR reads anew with MiXCR; each CDR3 protein has one entry. This sample has some 500,000 distinct CDR3 sequences, with around 15% found just once. The source material was blood. Every receptor here comes from a woman in her late teens or twenties with Graves' hyperthyroidism.

The table lists this clonotype with many counts. The chain combines TRBV3-1 with TRBJ2-7; the D gene is possibly TRBD1 (5 bases). Per germline, CDR1 LGHDT and CDR2 YNNKEL (reference sequence). The V end was cut by 4 bases, the J end by 2 bases, with 9 bases between. This CDR3 has 13 residues. The CDR3 protein is CASSPDITYEQYF. Written as DNA, the CDR3 is TGTGCCAGCAGCCCGGACATCACCTACGAGCAGTACTTC.

This clonotype appeared a single time. The V gene is TRBV18, the J gene TRBJ2-3, with D possibly TRBD2 on 6 matching bases. This CDR3 is built from 15 residues. The ends were cut back, 2 bases at V and 3 bases at J, with 12 bases in the middle. The V gene's germline CDR1 is KGHSH and CDR2 LQKENI. The CDR3 is CASSPLPRGTDTQYF. The CDR3 DNA reads TGTGCCAGCTCACCATTACCCCGGGGGACAGATACGCAGTATTTT.

The CDR3 DNA reads as TGCGCCAGCAGTGACGGTCTAGCGGCGAACACCGGGGAGCTGTTTTTT. As protein: CASSDGLAANTGELFF. The chain links TRBV10-1 to TRBJ2-2; 7 bases match TRBD2. The CDR3 runs to 16 residues. The germline V gene encodes CDR1 WNHNN and CDR2 SYGVQD (reference sequence). The V gene end was trimmed by 3 bases and the J gene end by 0 bases; junction bases not matched to a gene: 4.

The chain has TRBV12-5 and TRBJ2-3; D might be TRBD2 (6 bases). The V gene lost 9 bases and the J gene lost 9 bases, with 22 bases spanning the gap. The CDR3 has 14 residues. The V gene's germline CDR1 is LGHNT and CDR2 FRNRAP. The CDR3 sequence: CASRSGTVRQTQYF. CDR3 nucleotides: TGTGCTAGCAGATCCGGGACTGTTAGACAAACGCAGTATTTT.

The table lists this clonotype with a few counts. The chain has TRBV15 and TRBJ1-2; a weak D match, TRBD1 (5 bases). Germline values: CDR1 LNHNV, CDR2 YYDKDF (reference sequence). There are 14 residues in the CDR3. V lost 3 bases to trimming and J lost 4 bases, with 12 bases between them. DNA for the CDR3: TGTGCCACCAGCAGCGGGGGGAGTGCCTATGGCTACACCTTC. Translated, it gives CATSSGGSAYGYTF.

This chain joins TRBV24-1 and TRBJ2-2; possible D gene TRBD2, 6 bases. V lost 1 base, J lost 5 bases, and 7 bases lay in between. Germline V CDR1 and CDR2: KGHDR, SFDVKD. The CDR3 consists of 14 residues. The DNA for the CDR3 is TGTGCCACCAGTGATTTCCGGGGGACCGGGGAGCTGTTTTTT. This translates into CATSDFRGTGELFF.

This clonotype was recorded at least ten times. This rearrangement joins TRBV15 to TRBJ1-2, with 10 bases aligning to TRBD1. CDR3 length: 17 amino acids. V trimming: 0 bases; J trimming: 0 bases; junction bases outside the gene matches: 4. Germline lookup yields CDR1 LNHNV and CDR2 YYDKDF (reference sequence). CDR3 bases: TGTGCCACCAGCAGAGATGCTGGGACAGGGGCTAACTATGGCTACACCTTC. Translating gives CATSRDAGTGANYGYTF.